The 31 T cell receptor beta chains listed next were all sequenced from one sample in a study of cytomegalovirus exposure and HLA in healthy donors. The PCR was carried out with 60 Vbeta primers and 13 Jbeta primers. Assay used: immunoSEQ multiplex PCR; TCRdb lists only in-frame clones, some missing. The repertoire holds about 140,000 clones, roughly 80% seen once, with around 4.3% in the top ten. Material for sequencing was PBMCs. The origin of the receptors is a man aged 40-55 years in good health and CMV-seropositive.

The V and J genes are TRBV14 and TRBJ1-6; possibly TRBD1 for D (6 bases). There are 17 residues in the CDR3. V lost 0 bases to trimming and J lost 6 bases, with 15 bases between them. The germline CDR1 and CDR2 sequences are SGHDN and FVKESK. The CDR3 DNA is TGTGCCAGCAGCCAAGACCTAACGAGGGGGAGTAATTCACCCCTCCACTTT. This encodes CASSQDLTRGSNSPLHF.

The chain combines TRBV11-2 with TRBJ1-5; TRBD1 matches at 10 bases. Germline CDR1 SGHAT, CDR2 FQNNGV. The CDR3 totals 19 residues. Trimming removed 1 base from V and 3 bases from J; junction bases left unmatched: 12. The CDR3 nucleotides read TGTGCCAGCAGCTTAGTCTTTGGGACAGGGGCTTCCTACAATCAGCCCCAGCATTTT. As protein: CASSLVFGTGASYNQPQHF.

The rearrangement joins TRBV14 to TRBJ2-1; 9 bases agree with TRBD1. Losses at the gene ends were 4 bases for V and 7 bases for J; bases not matched to a gene: 11. The CDR3 loop spans 16 amino acids. Germline-derived CDR1 and CDR2 are SGHDN and FVKESK. CDR3 in DNA: TGTGCCAGCAGCCCGGTTTACAGGGGGCGACGAAATGAGCAGTTCTTC. This gives the protein CASSPVYRGRRNEQFF.

This rearrangement joins TRBV9 to TRBJ1-2; 7 nucleotides match TRBD1. V was clipped by 0 bases and J by 2 bases; unmatched bases: 4. The germline CDR1 and CDR2 sequences are SGDLS and YYNGEE. The CDR3 is 15 amino acids. Written as DNA, the CDR3 is TGTGCCAGCAGCGTAGGGGACAGTCGCAACTATGGCTACACCTTC. It encodes CASSVGDSRNYGYTF.

Here the CDR3 DNA reads TGTGCCAGCTCACGACAGGGGGTAGGCAATCAGCCCCAGCATTTT. It codes for CASSRQGVGNQPQHF. V and J are TRBV18 and TRBJ1-5; 9 bases agree with TRBD1. The V gene's germline CDR1 is KGHSH and CDR2 LQKENI. The CDR3 is made up of 15 amino acids. The V segment lost 4 bases and the J segment 2 bases; nucleotides outside the gene matches: 3. Using reference TRBV18 and TRBJ1-5 for the parts outside the CDR3, the full variable domain is NAGVMQNPRHLVRRRGQEARLRCSPMKGHSHVYWYRQLPEEGLKFMVYLQKENIIDESGMPKERFSAEFPKEGPSILRIQQVVRGDSAAYFCASSRQGVGNQPQHFGDGTRLSIL.

As to this clone: The same CDR3 arises from other DNA sequences in this sample as well. The chain employs TRBV2 and TRBJ1-1, with TRBD1 identical over 7 bases. Losses at the gene ends were 7 bases for V and 1 base for J; bases not matched to a gene: 3. The CDR3 spans 13 residues. CDR1 and CDR2 from the germline V gene are SNHLY and FYNNEI. The CDR3 is CASKGATNTEAFF. The CDR3 DNA follows: TGTGCCAGCAAGGGGGCTACGAACACTGAAGCTTTCTTT.

The CDR3 here is CARGGEQYF. DNA of the CDR3: TGTGCCAGGGGGGGGGAGCAGTACTTC. V usage is TRBV21-1 and J usage is TRBJ2-7; no DNA check was done on the table's D call, TRBD2. TRBV21-1 is a pseudogene. There are 9 residues in the CDR3.

This chain uses TRBV18 with TRBJ1-4, with 8 bases fitting TRBD1. V lost 3 bases, J lost 10 bases, and 7 bases stayed unmatched. CDR3 length equals 14 residues. Germline CDR1 and CDR2: KGHSH and LQKENI. The CDR3 nucleotides are TGTGCCAGCTCACCGGGACAGGACAGAAGAAAACTGTTTTTT. Its translation is CASSPGQDRRKLFF. The whole variable domain, remainder taken from reference TRBV18 and TRBJ1-4, is NAGVMQNPRHLVRRRGQEARLRCSPMKGHSHVYWYRQLPEEGLKFMVYLQKENIIDESGMPKERFSAEFPKEGPSILRIQQVVRGDSAAYFCASSPGQDRRKLFFGSGTQLSVL.

The chain recombines TRBV12-5 with TRBJ2-3; 7 bases are shared with TRBD2. CDR1 LGHNT and CDR2 FRNRAP come from the germline V gene. The CDR3 consists of 16 residues. J gave up 2 bases and V 7 bases, and 12 bases lay outside the gene matches. CDR3 sequence: CASATLYAGDTDTQYF. CDR3 nucleotide sequence: TGTGCTAGTGCCACCCTATATGCGGGAGACACAGATACGCAGTATTTT.

The chain links TRBV2 to TRBJ2-3, with D tentatively TRBD2 (6 bases). Germline assignment: CDR1 SNHLY and CDR2 FYNNEI. The CDR3 has 14 residues. V was cut by 6 bases and J by 0 bases, with 10 bases left in between. The CDR3 bases are TGTGCCAGCAGCCGGGACTCGAGCACAGATACGCAGTATTTT. Protein product: CASSRDSSTDTQYF. Full variable domain (remainder filled in from reference TRBV2 and TRBJ2-3): EPEVTQTPSHQVTQMGQEVILRCVPISNHLYFYWYRQILGQKVEFLVSFYNNEISEKSEIFDDQFSVERPDGSNFTLKIRSTKLEDSAMYFCASSRDSSTDTQYFGPGTRLTVL.

This sequence joins TRBV6-1 and TRBJ1-1; possible D gene TRBD1, 6 bases. CDR3 length: 15 residues. In germline, CDR1 is MNHNS, CDR2 SASEGT. With 6 bases removed from V and 8 bases from J, the gap between germline ends came to 22 bases. CDR3 region: CASSLRDTLPPEAFF. In DNA form, the CDR3 reads TGTGCCAGCAGCCTCCGGGACACACTCCCCCCCGAAGCTTTCTTT.

This clone was seen a handful of times. The DNA for the CDR3 is TGTGCCAGCTCACCTCGACAGGGGAGCTCCTACGAGCAGTACTTC. It codes for CASSPRQGSSYEQYF. V is TRBV18 and J is TRBJ2-7; TRBD1 agrees at 8 bases. From germline, CDR1 is KGHSH and CDR2 LQKENI. Trimming cost V 3 bases and J 0 bases; bases outside gene matches: 4. There are 15 residues in the CDR3.

The chain links TRBV11-3 to TRBJ1-1; D call uncertain. The CDR3 is 12 amino acids. Germline assignment: CDR1 SGHNT and CDR2 YENEEA. The germline V and J ends were trimmed by 5 bases and 4 bases, with 8 bases remaining between them. The CDR3 DNA is TGTGCCAGCAGCAAGCGAGTCACTGAAGCTTTCTTT. It specifies CASSKRVTEAFF.

The count of this clone is one. The J gene is TRBJ1-2, the V gene TRBV2; TRBD1 might be the D (6 bases). V lost 3 bases and J lost 3, with 11 bases in between. Germline assignment: CDR1 SNHLY and CDR2 FYNNEI. The CDR3 covers 14 residues. For the CDR3, the DNA is TGTGCCAGCAGTGAGGAACAGGGACACTATGGCTACACCTTC. Translated, it gives CASSEEQGHYGYTF. The variable domain in full, completed from reference TRBV2 and TRBJ1-2, reads EPEVTQTPSHQVTQMGQEVILRCVPISNHLYFYWYRQILGQKVEFLVSFYNNEISEKSEIFDDQFSVERPDGSNFTLKIRSTKLEDSAMYFCASSEEQGHYGYTFGSGTRLTVV.

J is TRBJ2-7 and V is TRBV27; TRBD2 is a possible D gene (6 bases). Germline lookup yields CDR1 MNHEY and CDR2 SMNVEV (reference sequence). This CDR3 comprises 16 residues. V lost 3 bases and J 2 bases, leaving 17 bases between the germline ends. The CDR3 loop reads CASSFRRGVEPYEQYF. CDR3 sequence (DNA): TGTGCCAGCAGTTTTAGGCGGGGAGTGGAGCCCTACGAGCAGTACTTC.

This clone was seen only a few times. V is TRBV10-3 and J is TRBJ2-7; D not resolved. Per the germline V gene, CDR1 is ENHRY and CDR2 is SYGVKD. V was trimmed by 3 bases and J by 2 bases, leaving 11 bases between them. The CDR3 runs 14 residues. The CDR3 sequence: CAISESLTPYEQYF. CDR3 nucleotides: TGTGCCATCAGTGAAAGTTTAACTCCCTACGAGCAGTACTTC.

The chain has TRBV6-4 and TRBJ2-1; 8 nucleotides agree with TRBD2. The germline CDR1 and CDR2 sequences are MRHNA and SNTAGT. This CDR3 spans 15 amino acids. V was clipped by 0 bases and J by 7 bases; unmatched bases: 5. The CDR3: CASSDSREGGNEQFF. CDR3 sequence (DNA): TGTGCCAGCAGTGACTCCCGGGAGGGTGGGAATGAGCAGTTCTTC.

The chain joins TRBV2 to TRBJ1-1; D remains unclear. Deletions cut 4 bases from V and 0 bases from J, with 6 bases between. Germline assignment: CDR1 SNHLY and CDR2 FYNNEI. This CDR3 contains 13 residues. This chain's CDR3 is CASSGGMNTEAFF. DNA for the CDR3: TGTGCCAGCAGTGGAGGGATGAACACTGAAGCTTTCTTT.

The chain links TRBV7-8 to TRBJ1-1, with 7 bases that match TRBD1. Germline V gene data show CDR1 as SGHVS and CDR2 as FQNEAQ. With 4 bases clipped from V and 5 bases from J, the junction kept 1 base outside the gene matches. CDR3 size: 12 residues. The CDR3 loop is CASSSGGTEAFF. The CDR3 coding sequence is TGTGCCAGCAGCTCAGGGGGGACTGAAGCTTTCTTT.

The chain recombines TRBV9 with TRBJ2-3; D is perhaps TRBD2 (5 bases). The CDR3 length is 19 residues. The ends were cut back, 3 bases at V and 6 bases at J, with 29 bases in the middle. Germline CDR1 is SGDLS and CDR2 is YYNGEE. CDR3 amino acids: CASSANPNSADSGVDTQYF. The CDR3 nucleotides read TGTGCCAGCAGCGCCAATCCTAATAGCGCGGATTCCGGGGTTGATACGCAGTATTTT.

The V call is TRBV27, the J call TRBJ2-6; D not resolved. The V gene lost 6 bases and the J gene lost 1 base, with 7 bases spanning the gap. Germline CDR1 is MNHEY and CDR2 is SMNVEV (reference sequence). The CDR3 covers 14 residues. Here the CDR3 reads CASRHRSGANVLTF. CDR3 nucleotide sequence: TGTGCCAGCAGGCACAGATCTGGGGCCAACGTCCTGACTTTC.

This clone showed up just a few times. The chain links TRBV4-3 to TRBJ1-5; perhaps TRBD1 as D (5 bases). With 0 bases removed from V and 6 bases from J, the gap between germline ends came to 15 bases. This CDR3 region has 16 residues. CDR1 LGHNA and CDR2 YSLEER come from the germline V gene. The CDR3 nucleotides are TGCGCCAGCAGCCAAGATTGGGCAGGGCCGGGTCAGCCCCAGCATTTT. Encoded protein: CASSQDWAGPGQPQHF.

This clone was seen only a few times. V is TRBV9 and J is TRBJ1-1, with TRBD1 as a possible D gene (5 bases). Germline V CDR1 and CDR2: SGDLS, YYNGEE. CDR3 length equals 13 residues. Trimming left V 0 bases short and J 9 bases short, with 12 bases between. The CDR3 here is CASSVEWEGKAFF. The CDR3 bases are TGTGCCAGCAGCGTAGAATGGGAGGGGAAAGCTTTCTTT.

The table lists this clone with a count of one. The gene calls are TRBV29-1 and TRBJ2-3, with a weak D call TRBD2 (6 bases). This CDR3 is built from 16 residues. Germline lookup yields CDR1 SQVTM and CDR2 ANQGSEA. V shed 4 bases and J shed 4 bases, with 21 bases lying between them. CDR3 DNA: TGCAGCGTTGGTCTGGTGGCTAGCGCTAATTCAGATACGCAGTATTTT. It codes for CSVGLVASANSDTQYF.

There are a few counts of this clone. This chain connects TRBV25-1 to TRBJ2-3, with 13 bases aligning to TRBD2. CDR3 size: 15 residues. V lost 5 bases and J lost 7; bases outside the gene matches: 6. Germline V gene data show CDR1 as MGHDK and CDR2 as SYGVNS. This chain's CDR3 is CASSILAGGPNTQYF. The CDR3 DNA is TGTGCCAGCAGTATACTAGCGGGAGGGCCAAATACGCAGTATTTT. Using reference TRBV25-1 and TRBJ2-3 for the parts outside the CDR3, the full variable domain is EADIYQTPRYLVIGTGKKITLECSQTMGHDKMYWYQQDPGMELHLIHYSYGVNSTEKGDLSSESTVSRIRTEHFPLTLESARPSHTSQYLCASSILAGGPNTQYFGPGTRLTVL.

CDR3 loop: CAMRGGGNFYNEQFF. Here the CDR3 DNA reads TGTGCCATGCGTGGCGGAGGAAATTTCTACAATGAGCAGTTCTTC. The chain joins TRBV2 to TRBJ2-1, with a weak D call TRBD2 (5 bases). CDR3 size: 15 residues. V was cut by 10 bases and J by 3 bases, with 19 bases left in between. The V gene's germline CDR1 is SNHLY and CDR2 FYNNEI.

This clone was detected a few times. CDR3 DNA sequence: TGCGCCAGCAGCACGGACAGGCGGTCCACTGGAGGAAAACTGTTTTTT. It specifies CASSTDRRSTGGKLFF. V and J are TRBV5-1 and TRBJ1-4; 7 nucleotides align to TRBD1. Per germline, CDR1 SGHRS and CDR2 YFSETQ. The trim removed 4 bases at V and 10 bases at J, leaving 16 bases unmatched. The CDR3 is 16 amino acids. Full variable domain (outside the CDR3, taken from reference TRBV5-1 and TRBJ1-4): KAGVTQTPRYLIKTRGQQVTLSCSPISGHRSVSWYQQTPGQGLQFLFEYFSETQRNKGNFPGRFSGRQFSNSRSEMNVSTLELGDSALYLCASSTDRRSTGGKLFFGSGTQLSVL.

About this clone itself: The junction departs from the called germline gene at one end, perhaps through a read error. The J gene is TRBJ2-5, the V gene TRBV7-9; D ambiguous. CDR3 length: 14 amino acids. Germline loops: CDR1 SEHNR, CDR2 FQNEAQ (reference sequence). The CDR3 bases are TGTTCCAGCAGCTCCTTGCCCGGTTGGGAGACCCAGTACTTC. This sequence encodes CSSSSLPGWETQYF.

This CDR3 reads CAISPTSGRDWNEQFF. CDR3 nucleotide sequence: TGTGCCATCAGCCCGACTAGCGGGAGAGATTGGAATGAGCAGTTCTTC. The J gene is TRBJ2-1, the V gene TRBV10-3; 12 nucleotides match TRBD2. The CDR3 is made up of 16 amino acids. With 6 bases clipped from V and 7 bases from J, the junction kept 10 bases outside the gene matches. The germline V gene encodes CDR1 ENHRY and CDR2 SYGVKD.

V usage is TRBV11-2 and J usage is TRBJ2-5, with 10 nucleotides matching TRBD2. Trimming at V came to 5 bases and at J to 5 bases, leaving 11 bases not matched to a gene. This CDR3 region has 16 residues. Germline loops: CDR1 SGHAT, CDR2 FQNNGV. In nucleotides, the CDR3 is TGTGCCAGCAGCCGCCTCCAGCGGGGGGGCCTGGAGACCCAGTACTTC. It translates to CASSRLQRGGLETQYF. Supplemented by reference TRBV11-2 and TRBJ2-5, the full variable domain reads EAGVAQSPRYKIIEKRQSVAFWCNPISGHATLYWYQQILGQGPKLLIQFQNNGVVDDSQLPKDRFSAERLKGVDSTLKIQPAKLEDSAVYLCASSRLQRGGLETQYFGPGTRLLVL.

This sequence joins TRBV13 and TRBJ2-2; tentatively, D is TRBD1 (6 bases). The ends were cut back, 2 bases at V and 3 bases at J, with 10 bases in the middle. The germline V gene encodes CDR1 PRHDT and CDR2 FYEKMQ (reference sequence). The CDR3 contains 15 residues. The chain's CDR3 is CASSLQGMDTGELFF. As DNA, the CDR3 is TGTGCCAGCAGCTTACAGGGGATGGACACCGGGGAGCTGTTTTTT. Full variable domain (rest looked up from reference TRBV13 and TRBJ2-2): AAGVIQSPRHLIKEKRETATLKCYPIPRHDTVYWYQQGPGQDPQFLISFYEKMQSDKGSIPDRFSAQQFSDYHSELNMSSLELGDSALYFCASSLQGMDTGELFFGEGSRLTVL.